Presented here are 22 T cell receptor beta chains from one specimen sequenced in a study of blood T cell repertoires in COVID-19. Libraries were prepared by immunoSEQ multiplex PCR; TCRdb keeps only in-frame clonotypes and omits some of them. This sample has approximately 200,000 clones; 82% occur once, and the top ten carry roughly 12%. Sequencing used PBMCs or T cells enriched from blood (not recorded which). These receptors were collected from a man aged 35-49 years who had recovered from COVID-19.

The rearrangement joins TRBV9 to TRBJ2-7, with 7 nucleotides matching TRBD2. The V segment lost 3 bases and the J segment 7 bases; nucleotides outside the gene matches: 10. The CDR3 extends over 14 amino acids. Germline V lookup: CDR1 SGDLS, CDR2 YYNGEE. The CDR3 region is CASSARTSSVEQYF. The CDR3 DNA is TGTGCCAGCAGCGCCCGGACTAGTTCGGTGGAGCAGTACTTC.

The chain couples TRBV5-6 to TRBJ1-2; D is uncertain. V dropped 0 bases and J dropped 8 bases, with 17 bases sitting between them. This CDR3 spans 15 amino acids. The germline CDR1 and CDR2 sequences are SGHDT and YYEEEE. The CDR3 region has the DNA TGTGCCAGCAGCTTGGAAGGCGGGCAGGCGAACGGCTACACCTTC. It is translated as CASSLEGGQANGYTF.

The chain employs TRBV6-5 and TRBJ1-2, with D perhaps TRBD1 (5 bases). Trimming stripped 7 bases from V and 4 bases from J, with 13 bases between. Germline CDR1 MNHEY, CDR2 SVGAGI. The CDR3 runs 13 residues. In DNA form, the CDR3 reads TGTGCCAGCATCGAAGGAGGGGTCTATGGCTACACCTTC. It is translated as CASIEGGVYGYTF.

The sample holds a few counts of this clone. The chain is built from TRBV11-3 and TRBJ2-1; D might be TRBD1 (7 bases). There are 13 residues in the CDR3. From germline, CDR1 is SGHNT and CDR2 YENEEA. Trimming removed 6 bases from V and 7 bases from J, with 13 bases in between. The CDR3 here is CASSLSGGNEQFF. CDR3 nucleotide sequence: TGTGCCAGCAGTTTGTCAGGGGGGAATGAGCAGTTCTTC.

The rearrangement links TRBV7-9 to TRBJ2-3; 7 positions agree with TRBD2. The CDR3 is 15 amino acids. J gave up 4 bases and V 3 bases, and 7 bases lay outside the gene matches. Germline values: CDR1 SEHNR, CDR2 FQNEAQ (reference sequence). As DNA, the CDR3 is TGTGCCAGCAGCTTGGGGCGGGAGTGGTCAGATACGCAGTATTTT. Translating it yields CASSLGREWSDTQYF.

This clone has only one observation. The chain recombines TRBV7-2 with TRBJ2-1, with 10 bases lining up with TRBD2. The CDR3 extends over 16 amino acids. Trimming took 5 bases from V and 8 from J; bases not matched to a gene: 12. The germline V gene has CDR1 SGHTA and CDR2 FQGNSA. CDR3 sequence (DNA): TGTGCCAGCAGCCCCCGGCCTAGCGGGAGTAGGGATGAGCAGTTCTTC. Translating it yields CASSPRPSGSRDEQFF.

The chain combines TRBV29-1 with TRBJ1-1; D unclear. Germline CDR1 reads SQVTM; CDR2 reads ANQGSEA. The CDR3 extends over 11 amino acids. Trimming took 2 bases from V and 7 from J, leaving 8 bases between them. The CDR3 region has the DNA TGCAGCGTTGAAAGAGGGTTTGAAGCTTTCTTT. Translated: CSVERGFEAFF.

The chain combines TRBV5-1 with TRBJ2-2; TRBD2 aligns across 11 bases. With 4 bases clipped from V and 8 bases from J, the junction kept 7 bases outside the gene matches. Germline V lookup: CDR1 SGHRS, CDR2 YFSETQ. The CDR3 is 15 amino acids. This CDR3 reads CASSPGLADPGELFF. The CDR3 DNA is TGCGCCAGCAGCCCGGGACTAGCGGATCCAGGGGAGCTGTTTTTT.

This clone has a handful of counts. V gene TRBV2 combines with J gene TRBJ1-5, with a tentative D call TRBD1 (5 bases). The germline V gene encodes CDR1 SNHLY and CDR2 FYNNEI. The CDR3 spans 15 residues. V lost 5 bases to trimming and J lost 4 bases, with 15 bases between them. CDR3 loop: CASSSDIGGNQPQHF. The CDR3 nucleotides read TGTGCCAGCAGTTCCGACATTGGGGGGAATCAGCCCCAGCATTTT.

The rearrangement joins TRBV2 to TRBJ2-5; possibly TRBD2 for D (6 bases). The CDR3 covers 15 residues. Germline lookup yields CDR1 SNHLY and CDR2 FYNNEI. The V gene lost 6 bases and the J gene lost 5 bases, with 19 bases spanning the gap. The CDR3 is CASSLAANRVETQYF. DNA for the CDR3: TGTGCCAGCAGCTTAGCGGCCAACCGAGTGGAGACCCAGTACTTC.

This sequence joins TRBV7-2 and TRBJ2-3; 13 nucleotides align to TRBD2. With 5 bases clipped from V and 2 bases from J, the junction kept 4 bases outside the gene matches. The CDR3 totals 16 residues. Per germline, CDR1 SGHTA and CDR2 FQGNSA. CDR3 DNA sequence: TGTGCCAGCAGCCCAACTAGCGGGAGGGTCACAGATACGCAGTATTTT. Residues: CASSPTSGRVTDTQYF.

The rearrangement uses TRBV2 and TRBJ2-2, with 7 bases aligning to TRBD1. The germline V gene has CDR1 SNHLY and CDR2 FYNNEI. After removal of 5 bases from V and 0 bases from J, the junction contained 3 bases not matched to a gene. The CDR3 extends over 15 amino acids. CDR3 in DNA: TGTGCCAGCAGTCAGACAGGGACGAACACCGGGGAGCTGTTTTTT. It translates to CASSQTGTNTGELFF. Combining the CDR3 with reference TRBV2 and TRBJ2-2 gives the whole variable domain EPEVTQTPSHQVTQMGQEVILRCVPISNHLYFYWYRQILGQKVEFLVSFYNNEISEKSEIFDDQFSVERPDGSNFTLKIRSTKLEDSAMYFCASSQTGTNTGELFFGEGSRLTVL.

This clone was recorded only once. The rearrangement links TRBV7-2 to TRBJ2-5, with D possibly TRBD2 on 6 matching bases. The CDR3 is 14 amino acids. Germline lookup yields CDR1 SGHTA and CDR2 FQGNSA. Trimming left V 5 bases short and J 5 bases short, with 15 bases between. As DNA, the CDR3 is TGTGCCAGCAGCCTGGGACTGTGGGGGGAGACCCAGTACTTC. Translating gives CASSLGLWGETQYF. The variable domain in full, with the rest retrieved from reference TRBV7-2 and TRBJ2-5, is GAGVSQSPSNKVTEKGKDVELRCDPISGHTALYWYRQSLGQGLEFLIYFQGNSAPDKSGLPSDRFSAERTGGSVSTLTIQRTQQEDSAVYLCASSLGLWGETQYFGPGTRLLVL.

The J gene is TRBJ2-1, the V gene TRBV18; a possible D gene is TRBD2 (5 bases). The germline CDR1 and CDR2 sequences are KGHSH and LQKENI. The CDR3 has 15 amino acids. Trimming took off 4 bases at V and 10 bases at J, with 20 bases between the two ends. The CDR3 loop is CASSLSGLWLYEQFF. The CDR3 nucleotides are TGTGCCAGCTCACTGTCGGGATTGTGGTTATACGAGCAGTTCTTC. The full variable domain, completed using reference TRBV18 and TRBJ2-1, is NAGVMQNPRHLVRRRGQEARLRCSPMKGHSHVYWYRQLPEEGLKFMVYLQKENIIDESGMPKERFSAEFPKEGPSILRIQQVVRGDSAAYFCASSLSGLWLYEQFFGPGTRLTVL.

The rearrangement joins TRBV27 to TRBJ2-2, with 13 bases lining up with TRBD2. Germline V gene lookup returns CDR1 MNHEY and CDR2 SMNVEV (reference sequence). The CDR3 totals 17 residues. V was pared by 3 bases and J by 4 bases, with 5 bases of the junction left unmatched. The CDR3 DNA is TGTGCCAGCAGTTTCCAACTAGCGGGAGGGATCACCGGGGAGCTGTTTTTT. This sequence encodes CASSFQLAGGITGELFF.

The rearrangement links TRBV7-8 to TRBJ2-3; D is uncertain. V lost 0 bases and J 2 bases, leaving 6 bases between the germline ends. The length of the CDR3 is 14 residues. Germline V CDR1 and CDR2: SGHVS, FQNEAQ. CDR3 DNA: TGTGCCAGCAGCTTAGCGGAGTACACAGATACGCAGTATTTT. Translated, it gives CASSLAEYTDTQYF.

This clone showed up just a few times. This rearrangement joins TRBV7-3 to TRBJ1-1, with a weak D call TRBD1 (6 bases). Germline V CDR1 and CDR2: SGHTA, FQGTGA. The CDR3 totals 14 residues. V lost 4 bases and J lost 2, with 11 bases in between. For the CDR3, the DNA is TGTGCCAGCAGCTATGGACAGACAAACACTGAAGCTTTCTTT. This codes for CASSYGQTNTEAFF.

CDR3 region: CASSSQASTDTQYF. As DNA, the CDR3 is TGTGCCAGCAGCTCACAGGCGAGCACAGATACGCAGTATTTT. V usage is TRBV13 and J usage is TRBJ2-3; D is perhaps TRBD1 (5 bases). V lost 4 bases, J lost 0 bases, and 8 bases lay in between. The CDR3 runs to 14 residues. The germline CDR1 and CDR2 sequences are PRHDT and FYEKMQ (reference sequence). The full variable domain, with the rest looked up from reference TRBV13 and TRBJ2-3, is AAGVIQSPRHLIKEKRETATLKCYPIPRHDTVYWYQQGPGQDPQFLISFYEKMQSDKGSIPDRFSAQQFSDYHSELNMSSLELGDSALYFCASSSQASTDTQYFGPGTRLTVL.

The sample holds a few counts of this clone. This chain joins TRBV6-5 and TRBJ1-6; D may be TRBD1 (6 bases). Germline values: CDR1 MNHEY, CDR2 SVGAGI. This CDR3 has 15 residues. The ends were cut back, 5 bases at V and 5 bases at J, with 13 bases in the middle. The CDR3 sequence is CASSRGGLNNSPLHF. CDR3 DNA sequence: TGTGCCAGCAGTCGGGGGGGCCTGAATAATTCACCCCTCCACTTT.

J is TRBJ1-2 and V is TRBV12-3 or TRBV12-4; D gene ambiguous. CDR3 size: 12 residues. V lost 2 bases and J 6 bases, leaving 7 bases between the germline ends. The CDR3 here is CASSLSDNGYTF. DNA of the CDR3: TGTGCCAGCAGTTTATCTGACAATGGCTACACCTTC.

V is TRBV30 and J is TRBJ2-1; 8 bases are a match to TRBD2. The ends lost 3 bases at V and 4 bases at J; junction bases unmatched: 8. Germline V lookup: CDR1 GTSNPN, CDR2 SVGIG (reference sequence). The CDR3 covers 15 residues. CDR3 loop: CAWSGTASGYNEQFF. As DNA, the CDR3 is TGTGCCTGGAGCGGGACGGCTAGCGGGTACAATGAGCAGTTCTTC.

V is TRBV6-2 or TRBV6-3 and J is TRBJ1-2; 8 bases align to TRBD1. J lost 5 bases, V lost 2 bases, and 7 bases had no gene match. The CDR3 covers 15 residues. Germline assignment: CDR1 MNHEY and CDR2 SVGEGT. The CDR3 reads CASSYDRGAKYGYTF. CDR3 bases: TGTGCCAGCAGTTACGACAGGGGCGCGAAGTATGGCTACACCTTC.